This entry lists 7 T cell receptor beta chains sequenced from one sample in a study of blood T cell repertoires in COVID-19. This table comes from immunoSEQ multiplex PCR, and its TCRdb copy is limited to in-frame clones, with some not included. The sample shows 140,000 or so clones, roughly four fifths of them seen only once. Sequenced sample: PBMCs or T cells enriched from blood (not recorded which). The receptors derive from a man in his fifties who had recovered from COVID-19.

The chain links TRBV18 to TRBJ1-3; D call uncertain. Germline assignment: CDR1 KGHSH and CDR2 LQKENI. Trimming took 3 bases from V and 0 from J, leaving 12 bases between them. The CDR3 has 16 residues. CDR3 DNA: TGTGCCAGCTCACCTTCCATTGTCCACTCTGGAAACACCATATATTTT. It encodes CASSPSIVHSGNTIYF.

This clone was seen only a few times. The chain combines TRBV7-2 with TRBJ1-1, with 8 nucleotides matching TRBD1. Germline CDR1 is SGHTA and CDR2 is FQGNSA. V shed 5 bases, J shed 1 base, and the junction held 3 bases outside the gene matches. This CDR3 has 14 residues. CDR3 residues: CASSPGQGNTEAFF. CDR3 DNA sequence: TGTGCCAGCAGCCCCGGACAGGGGAACACTGAAGCTTTCTTT.

The rearrangement joins TRBV4-1 to TRBJ1-5, with a possible D match to TRBD1 (6 bases). V lost 4 bases and J 2 bases, leaving 15 bases between the germline ends. Per germline, CDR1 MGHRA and CDR2 YSYEKL. This CDR3 has 16 residues. The CDR3 loop reads CASSPRQRTGNQPQHF. Here the CDR3 DNA reads TGCGCCAGCAGCCCTAGGCAGCGGACAGGCAATCAGCCCCAGCATTTT.

This rearrangement joins TRBV12-3 or TRBV12-4 to TRBJ1-1, with a tentative D call TRBD1 (5 bases). The CDR3 is made up of 12 amino acids. Trimming took off 6 bases at V and 8 bases at J, with 13 bases between the two ends. The CDR3 DNA follows: TGTGCCAGCAGCCCCCTACAGGAGGAAGCTTTCTTT. This codes for CASSPLQEEAFF.

The gene calls are TRBV19 and TRBJ1-4, with 7 nucleotides matching TRBD1. This CDR3 has 16 residues. V lost 1 base and J lost 5; bases outside the gene matches: 7. Germline V gene lookup returns CDR1 LNHDA and CDR2 SQIVND (reference sequence). The CDR3 DNA reads as TGTGCCAGTAGTATAGGTGGGACAGTGAACAATGAAAAACTGTTTTTT. Encoded protein: CASSIGGTVNNEKLFF.

The chain recombines TRBV7-8 with TRBJ1-4; D gene ambiguous. Germline CDR1 SGHVS, CDR2 FQNEAQ. With 5 bases removed from V and 2 bases from J, the gap between germline ends came to 15 bases. CDR3 size: 16 residues. CDR3 protein: CASSQWARSTNEKLFF. The CDR3 DNA reads TGTGCCAGCAGCCAATGGGCCAGGTCCACTAATGAAAAACTGTTTTTT.

The genes are TRBV4-3 and TRBJ1-6; a weak D match, TRBD1 (6 bases). The CDR3 runs 13 residues. Trimming left V 0 bases short and J 10 bases short, with 7 bases between. From germline, CDR1 is LGHNA and CDR2 YSLEER. In DNA form, the CDR3 reads TGCGCCAGCAGCCAAGATGGGGGCTCACCCCTCCACTTT. Its protein is CASSQDGGSPLHF.